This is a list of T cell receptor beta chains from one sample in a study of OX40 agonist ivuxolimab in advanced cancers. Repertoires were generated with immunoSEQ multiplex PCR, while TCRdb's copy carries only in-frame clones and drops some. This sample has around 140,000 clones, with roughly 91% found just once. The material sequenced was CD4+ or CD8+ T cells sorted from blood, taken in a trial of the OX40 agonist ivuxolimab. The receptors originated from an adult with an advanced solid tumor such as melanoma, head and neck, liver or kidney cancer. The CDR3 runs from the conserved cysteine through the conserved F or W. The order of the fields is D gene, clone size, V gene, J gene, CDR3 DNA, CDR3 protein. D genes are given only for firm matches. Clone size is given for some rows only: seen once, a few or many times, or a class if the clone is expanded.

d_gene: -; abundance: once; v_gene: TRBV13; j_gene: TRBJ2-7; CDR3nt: TGTGCCAGCAGTTCGCAGGGACACGAGCAGTACTTC; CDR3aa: CASSSQGHEQYF
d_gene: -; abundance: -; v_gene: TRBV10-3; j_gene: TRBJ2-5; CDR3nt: TGTGCCATCAGTGAGTCGAAGGGACAAGAGACCCAGTACTTC; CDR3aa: CAISESKGQETQYF
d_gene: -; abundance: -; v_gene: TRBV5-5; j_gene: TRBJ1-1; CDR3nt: TGTGCCAGCAGCTCTATCGGGCGGGGGAACACTGAAGCTTTCTTT; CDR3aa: CASSSIGRGNTEAFF
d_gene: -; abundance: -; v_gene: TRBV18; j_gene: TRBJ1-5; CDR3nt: TGTGCCAGCTCACCAGTCGCACAGGAATGGACGAGCAATCAGCCCCAGCATTTT; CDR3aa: CASSPVAQEWTSNQPQHF
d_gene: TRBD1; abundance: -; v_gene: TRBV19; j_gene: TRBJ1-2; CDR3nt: TGTGCCAGTAGTAAGGTCCCGGACAGGGGCTATGGCTACACCTTC; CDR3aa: CASSKVPDRGYGYTF
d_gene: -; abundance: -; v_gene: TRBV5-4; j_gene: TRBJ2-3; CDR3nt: TGTGCCAGCAGCTTGCGTGGGGGAGATACGCAGTATTTT; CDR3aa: CASSLRGGDTQYF
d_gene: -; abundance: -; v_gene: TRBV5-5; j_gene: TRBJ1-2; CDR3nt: TGTGCCAGCAGCCCCCGGGCAGGGGATAGGTATAGCTATGGCTACACCTTC; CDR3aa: CASSPRAGDRYSYGYTF
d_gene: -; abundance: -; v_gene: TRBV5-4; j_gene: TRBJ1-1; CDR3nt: TGTGCCAGCACCGGGGGGGGCACTGAAGCTTTCTTT; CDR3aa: CASTGGGTEAFF
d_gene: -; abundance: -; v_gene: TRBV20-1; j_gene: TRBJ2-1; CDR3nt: TGCAGTGTTGTGGGACTCAATCCGTTCTTC; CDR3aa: CSVVGLNPFF
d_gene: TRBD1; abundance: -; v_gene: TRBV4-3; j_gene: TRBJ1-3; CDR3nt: TGCGCCAGCAGCCAGGTGGGACAGGGGGCTGGAAACACCATATATTTT; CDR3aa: CASSQVGQGAGNTIYF
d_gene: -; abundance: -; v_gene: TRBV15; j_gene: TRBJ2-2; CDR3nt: TGTGCCACCAGCAGATCCGGGTATACCGGGGAGCTGTTTTTT; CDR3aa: CATSRSGYTGELFF
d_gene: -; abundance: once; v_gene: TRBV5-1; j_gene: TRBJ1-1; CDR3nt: TGCGCCAGCAGCCAAACAGGGAACACTGAAGCTTTCTTT; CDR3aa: CASSQTGNTEAFF
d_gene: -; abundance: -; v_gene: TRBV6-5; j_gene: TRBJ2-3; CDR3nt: TGTGCCAGCAGTTACTCGAACGCAGATACGCAGTATTTT; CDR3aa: CASSYSNADTQYF
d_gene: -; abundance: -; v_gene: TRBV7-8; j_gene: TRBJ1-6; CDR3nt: TGTGCCAGCAGCTTATCGACAGCTAGGTTCTCACCCCTCCACTTT; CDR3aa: CASSLSTARFSPLHF
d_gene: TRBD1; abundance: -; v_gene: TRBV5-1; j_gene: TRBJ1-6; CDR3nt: TGCGCCAGCACAGGGGGCGGAAATTCACCCCTCCACTTT; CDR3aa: CASTGGGNSPLHF
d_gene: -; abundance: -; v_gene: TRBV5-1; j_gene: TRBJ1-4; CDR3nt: TGCGCCAGCAGCGCCGGACAGATAAATGAAAAACTGTTTTTT; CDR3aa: CASSAGQINEKLFF
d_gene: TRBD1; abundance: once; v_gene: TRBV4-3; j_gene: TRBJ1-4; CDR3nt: TGCGCCAGCAGCCCCCGGACAGGGGATGAAAAACTGTTTTTT; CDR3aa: CASSPRTGDEKLFF
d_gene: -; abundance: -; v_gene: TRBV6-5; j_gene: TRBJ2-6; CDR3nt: TGTGCCAGCAGTTGGAGGGTCTCTGGGGCCAACGTCCTGACTTTC; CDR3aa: CASSWRVSGANVLTF
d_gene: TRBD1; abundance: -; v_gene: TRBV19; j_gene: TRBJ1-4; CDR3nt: TGTGCCAGTAGTCTCGGGACAGGGCAAACTAATGAAAAACTGTTTTTT; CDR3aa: CASSLGTGQTNEKLFF
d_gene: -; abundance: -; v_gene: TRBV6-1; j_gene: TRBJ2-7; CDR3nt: TGTGCCAGCAGTGAGGGTGGGGGTTATCAGTACGAGCAGTACTTC; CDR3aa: CASSEGGGYQYEQYF
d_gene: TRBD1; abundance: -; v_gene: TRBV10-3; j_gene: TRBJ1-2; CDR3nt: TGTGCCACTTCGGACAGGGGTTATGGCTACACCTTC; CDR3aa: CATSDRGYGYTF
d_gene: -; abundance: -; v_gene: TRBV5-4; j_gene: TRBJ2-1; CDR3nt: TGTGCCAGCAGCTTGGGGACCCCAGGGAGAGCTGAGCAGTTCTTC; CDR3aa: CASSLGTPGRAEQFF
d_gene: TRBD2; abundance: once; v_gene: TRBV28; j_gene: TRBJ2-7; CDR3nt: TGTGCCAGCGAGAAAGCGGGACTATACGAGCAGTACTTC; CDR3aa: CASEKAGLYEQYF
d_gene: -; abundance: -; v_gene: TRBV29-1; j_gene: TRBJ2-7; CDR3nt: TGCAGCGTTGAAGAAGGAGGGCGGTACTTC; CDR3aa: CSVEEGGRYF
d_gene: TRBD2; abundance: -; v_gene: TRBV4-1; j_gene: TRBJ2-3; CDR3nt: TGCGCCAGCAGCCAAGATAGTGTTAGCGGGGGATATACGCAGTATTTT; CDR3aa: CASSQDSVSGGYTQYF
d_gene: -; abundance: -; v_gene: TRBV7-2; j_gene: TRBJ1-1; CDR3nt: TGTGCCAGCAGCCCCCTTGGGTTCAACACTGAAGCTTTCTTT; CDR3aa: CASSPLGFNTEAFF
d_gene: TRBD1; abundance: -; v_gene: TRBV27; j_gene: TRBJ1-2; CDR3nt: TGTGCCAGCAGGGCGACCGGACAGGTCTATTCGCAGGGCTACACCTTC; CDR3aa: CASRATGQVYSQGYTF
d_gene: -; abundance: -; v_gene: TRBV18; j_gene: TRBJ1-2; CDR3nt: TGTGCCAGCTCACCCATATTCTTGGCCCGGGACTATGGCTACACCTTC; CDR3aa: CASSPIFLARDYGYTF
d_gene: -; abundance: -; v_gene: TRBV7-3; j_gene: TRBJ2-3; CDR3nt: TGTGCCAGCAGCTCCGGGCACGTGGGTCCCACAGATACGCAGTATTTT; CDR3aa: CASSSGHVGPTDTQYF
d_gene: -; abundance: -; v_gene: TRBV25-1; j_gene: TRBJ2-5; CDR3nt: TGTGCCAGCAGTGCCCCGTCCCGGGGGGAGACCCAGTACTTC; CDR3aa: CASSAPSRGETQYF
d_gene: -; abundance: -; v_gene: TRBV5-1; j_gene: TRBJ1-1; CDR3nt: TGCGCCAGCAGCTTGGTCGAAGGCCGTCGGGCCGAAGCTTTCTTT; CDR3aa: CASSLVEGRRAEAFF
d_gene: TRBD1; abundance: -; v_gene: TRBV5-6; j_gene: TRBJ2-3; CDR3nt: TGTGCCAGCAGCCGAGGACCCGACAGGGCGACAGATACGCAGTATTTT; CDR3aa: CASSRGPDRATDTQYF
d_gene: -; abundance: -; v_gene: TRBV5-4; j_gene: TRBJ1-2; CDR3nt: TGTGCCAGCAGCCAAGGAGGGGTCGAGGGTAACTATGGCTACACCTTC; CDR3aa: CASSQGGVEGNYGYTF
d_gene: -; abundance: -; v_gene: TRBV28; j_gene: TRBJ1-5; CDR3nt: TGTGCCAGCAGTTTAAAGGGTCAGCCCCAGCATTTT; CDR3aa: CASSLKGQPQHF
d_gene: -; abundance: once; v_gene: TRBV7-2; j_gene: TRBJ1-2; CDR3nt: TGTGCCAGCAGCTTAGGGGGACGGGGCTACACCTTC; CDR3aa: CASSLGGRGYTF
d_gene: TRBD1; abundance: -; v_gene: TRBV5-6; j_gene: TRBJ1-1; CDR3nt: TGTGCCAGCAGCTTCGGGACAGAACTCACTGAAGCTTTCTTT; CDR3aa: CASSFGTELTEAFF
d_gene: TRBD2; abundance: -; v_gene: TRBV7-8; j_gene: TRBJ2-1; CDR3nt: TGTGCCAGCAGGAGGATCCTCAGCGGGATATACAATGAGCAGTTCTTC; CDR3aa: CASRRILSGIYNEQFF